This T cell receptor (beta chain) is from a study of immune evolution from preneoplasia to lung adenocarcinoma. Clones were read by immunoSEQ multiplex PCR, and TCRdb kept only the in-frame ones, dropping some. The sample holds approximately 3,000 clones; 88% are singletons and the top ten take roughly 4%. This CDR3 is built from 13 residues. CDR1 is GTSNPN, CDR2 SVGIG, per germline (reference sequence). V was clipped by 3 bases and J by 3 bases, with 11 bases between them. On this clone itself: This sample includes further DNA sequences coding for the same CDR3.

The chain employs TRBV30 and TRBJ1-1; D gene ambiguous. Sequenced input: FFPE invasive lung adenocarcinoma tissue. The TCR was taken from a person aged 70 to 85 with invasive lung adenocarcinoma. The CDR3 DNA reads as TGTGCCTGGAGCGTGCAGGTAGACACTGAAGCTTTCTTT. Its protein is CAWSVQVDTEAFF.